These 20 T cell receptor beta chains were sequenced from one sample in a study of cytotoxic CD8 clonotypes in ibrutinib-treated CLL. Produced via immunoSEQ multiplex PCR; TCRdb's table is partial and in-frame only. The sample consists of approximately 80,000 clones, 86% of them appearing once. Sample: PBMCs, taken before ibrutinib treatment. These receptors were taken from a human donor with chronic lymphocytic leukemia.

The chain has TRBV5-1 and TRBJ1-4; unclear D gene. The CDR3 contains 15 residues. Deletions cut 4 bases from V and 0 bases from J, with 10 bases between. CDR1 and CDR2 from the germline V gene are SGHRS and YFSETQ. The CDR3 spells CASSPGGSTNEKLFF. The CDR3 DNA follows: TGCGCCAGCAGCCCCGGAGGCTCAACTAATGAAAAACTGTTTTTT.

The CDR3 nucleotides are TGCAGCGTAGCTTCCAGGGGAGGCTATGGCTACACCTTC. Translating gives CSVASRGGYGYTF. The chain employs TRBV29-1 and TRBJ1-2, with a weak D call TRBD1 (6 bases). This CDR3 comprises 13 residues. Germline V lookup: CDR1 SQVTM, CDR2 ANQGSEA. Trimming shortened V by 6 bases and J by 4 bases, and 15 bases separated the two germline ends.

The V call is TRBV2, the J call TRBJ2-7; 10 nucleotides agree with TRBD2. From germline, CDR1 is SNHLY and CDR2 FYNNEI. After removal of 4 bases from V and 3 bases from J, the junction contained 0 bases not matched to a gene. This CDR3 comprises 13 residues. This chain's CDR3 is CASSGTSGYEQYF. In DNA form, the CDR3 reads TGTGCCAGCAGTGGGACTAGCGGCTACGAGCAGTACTTC.

The chain carries TRBV7-2 and TRBJ1-5; D remains unclear. The germline CDR1 and CDR2 sequences are SGHTA and FQGNSA. The CDR3 sequence is 16 residues long. V was clipped by 1 base and J by 3 bases, with 13 bases between them. CDR3 sequence (DNA): TGTGCCAGCAGCTTAGTCCGAGCCAAGACCAATCAGCCCCAGCATTTT. It specifies CASSLVRAKTNQPQHF.

The chain employs TRBV19 and TRBJ2-5, with 9 positions matching TRBD2. Germline CDR1 and CDR2: LNHDA and SQIVND (reference sequence). The J segment lost 5 bases and the V segment lost 10 bases, leaving 5 bases of the junction unmatched. The CDR3 spans 12 residues. CDR3 DNA: TGTGCCACCTCGGGACTAGCTGAGACCCAGTACTTC. Translation gives CATSGLAETQYF.

The genes are TRBV11-2 and TRBJ1-4; D is unclear. The CDR3 extends over 15 amino acids. V shed 1 base and J shed 8 bases, with 14 bases lying between them. Per the germline V gene, CDR1 is SGHAT and CDR2 is FQNNGV. CDR3 amino acids: CASSLASPSREKLFF. The CDR3 DNA reads TGTGCCAGCAGCTTAGCCTCCCCGTCTCGGGAAAAACTGTTTTTT.

The chain carries TRBV7-2 and TRBJ2-2; D is possibly TRBD2 (6 bases). From germline, CDR1 is SGHTA and CDR2 FQGNSA. The CDR3 length is 12 residues. The ends were cut back, 3 bases at V and 7 bases at J, with 6 bases in the middle. In DNA, the CDR3 is TGTGCCAGCAGCTTCGGGGGCGGGGAGCTGTTTTTT. This codes for CASSFGGGELFF.

The rearrangement links TRBV9 to TRBJ2-1; 14 nucleotides align to TRBD2. The junction had 25 bases not matched to a gene; V was cut back by 2 bases and J by 12 bases. The CDR3 loop spans 21 amino acids. The germline V gene encodes CDR1 SGDLS and CDR2 YYNGEE. CDR3 amino acids: CASSVEAGTSGSFWRGGGQFF. In nucleotides, the CDR3 is TGTGCCAGCAGCGTGGAGGCCGGGACTAGCGGGAGTTTTTGGCGGGGTGGTGGGCAGTTCTTC.

This rearrangement joins TRBV29-1 to TRBJ2-1; weak D call: TRBD1 (6 bases). The CDR3 runs to 12 residues. Per the germline V gene, CDR1 is SQVTM and CDR2 is ANQGSEA. V was cut by 7 bases and J by 6 bases, with 13 bases left in between. The CDR3 DNA reads as TGCAGCGGGAACAGGGTGGGCAATGAGCAGTTCTTC. Protein sequence: CSGNRVGNEQFF.

V usage is TRBV6-5 and J usage is TRBJ1-1; possibly TRBD1 for D (6 bases). This CDR3 spans 14 amino acids. In germline, CDR1 is MNHEY, CDR2 SVGAGI. V was cut by 6 bases and J by 6 bases, with 17 bases left in between. The CDR3 sequence is CASSFTLWGPEAFF. The CDR3 coding sequence is TGTGCCAGCAGCTTCACCTTATGGGGGCCTGAAGCTTTCTTT.

The chain joins TRBV6-6 to TRBJ1-5; D is unclear. V dropped 5 bases and J dropped 7 bases, with 15 bases sitting between them. Germline loops: CDR1 MNHNY, CDR2 SVGAGI (reference sequence). This CDR3 is built from 14 residues. The CDR3 DNA sequence: TGTGCCAGCAGTCCCGGCCCTGGGAGCCAGCCCCAGCATTTT. Translation: CASSPGPGSQPQHF.

V gene TRBV10-3 combines with J gene TRBJ2-1, with D possibly called TRBD1 or TRBD2 (6 bases each). In germline, CDR1 is ENHRY, CDR2 SYGVKD. Trimming cost V 0 bases and J 5 bases, with 17 bases left between them. The CDR3 sequence is 17 residues long. CDR3 DNA: TGTGCCATCAGTGAGTCGAGGGGGGCGCCGATCAACAATGAGCAGTTCTTC. It encodes CAISESRGAPINNEQFF.

The V and J genes are TRBV19 and TRBJ2-3; 13 bases map to TRBD2. With V trimmed by 4 bases and J by 4 bases, 11 bases remained unmatched. Germline V gives CDR1 LNHDA, CDR2 SQIVND (reference sequence). There are 18 residues in the CDR3. Written as DNA, the CDR3 is TGTGCCAGTAGTAAAAGGGCACTAGCGGGAGGGCTGTCAGATACGCAGTATTTT. Its protein is CASSKRALAGGLSDTQYF.

This clone is a singleton in its sample. This chain uses TRBV4-1 with TRBJ2-5; 9 bases agree with TRBD2. Germline V gene sequence: CDR1 MGHRA, CDR2 YSYEKL. J was trimmed by 5 bases and V by 3 bases; bases with no gene match: 19. The CDR3 has 19 residues. This CDR3 is CASSQLLSGVAGVGETQYF. In nucleotides, the CDR3 is TGCGCCAGCAGCCAGCTACTGTCGGGGGTAGCGGGAGTCGGGGAGACCCAGTACTTC.

This clone is medium-sized by share. This chain uses TRBV9 with TRBJ2-2; D ambiguous. Trimming removed 2 bases at V and 3 bases at J, with 8 bases between. The CDR3 contains 14 residues. Germline V gives CDR1 SGDLS, CDR2 YYNGEE. The CDR3 reads CASSVGSYTGELFF. Written as DNA, the CDR3 is TGTGCCAGCAGCGTCGGATCATACACCGGGGAGCTGTTTTTT.

This clone has just a few counts. V usage is TRBV2 and J usage is TRBJ2-7; D is uncertain. In germline, CDR1 is SNHLY, CDR2 FYNNEI. The ends were cut back, 6 bases at V and 0 bases at J, with 3 bases in the middle. The CDR3 extends over 11 amino acids. The CDR3 nucleotides read TGTGCCAGCAGAAGCTCCTACGAGCAGTACTTC. It codes for CASRSSYEQYF.

The chain has TRBV7-6 and TRBJ1-2, with D perhaps TRBD1 (5 bases). There are 13 residues in the CDR3. Germline lookup yields CDR1 SGHVS and CDR2 FNYEAQ. V was shortened by 5 bases and J by 8 bases, with 15 bases between the two germline ends. In DNA, the CDR3 is TGTGCCAGCAGCCCGGGGGGGGTTGACGGCTACACCTTC. It is translated as CASSPGGVDGYTF.

In this sample, this clone turned up a few times. The chain combines TRBV7-9 with TRBJ1-5; D is possibly TRBD1 (6 bases). CDR1 is SEHNR and CDR2 is FQNEAQ in the germline V gene (reference sequence). With 2 bases removed from V and 7 bases from J, the gap between germline ends came to 9 bases. The CDR3 consists of 13 residues. In DNA form, the CDR3 reads TGTGCCAGCAGCTTATCAGGGGACCAGCCCCAGCATTTT. Its protein is CASSLSGDQPQHF.

The chain joins TRBV10-2 to TRBJ1-4; 7 nucleotides match TRBD1. Per the germline V gene, CDR1 is WSHSY and CDR2 is SAAADI. The trim removed 6 bases at V and 7 bases at J, leaving 8 bases unmatched. The CDR3 totals 14 residues. The CDR3, as DNA: TGCGCCAGCAGAAACGACAGGGTTGGTGAAAAACTGTTTTTT. Protein sequence: CASRNDRVGEKLFF.

This chain links TRBV30 with TRBJ1-2, with unresolved D. V was trimmed by 3 bases and J by 3 bases, leaving 11 bases between them. The CDR3 length is 13 residues. CDR1 and CDR2 (germline): GTSNPN, SVGIG (reference sequence). CDR3 bases: TGTGCCTGGAGCGCCACCCAAGACTATGGCTACACCTTC. It encodes CAWSATQDYGYTF.